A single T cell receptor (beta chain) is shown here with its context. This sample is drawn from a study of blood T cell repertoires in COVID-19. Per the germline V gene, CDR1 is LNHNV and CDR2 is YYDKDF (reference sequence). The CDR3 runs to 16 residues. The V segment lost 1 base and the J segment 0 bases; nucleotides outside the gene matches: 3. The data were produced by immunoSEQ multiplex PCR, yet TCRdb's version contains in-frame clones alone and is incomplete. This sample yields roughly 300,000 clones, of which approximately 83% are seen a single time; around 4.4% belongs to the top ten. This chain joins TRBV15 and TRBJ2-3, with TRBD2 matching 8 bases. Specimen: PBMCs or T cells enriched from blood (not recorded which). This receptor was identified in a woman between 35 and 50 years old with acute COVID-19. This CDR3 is CATSRVSSGSTDTQYF. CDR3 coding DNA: TGTGCCACCAGCAGAGTGTCTAGCGGGAGCACAGATACGCAGTATTTT. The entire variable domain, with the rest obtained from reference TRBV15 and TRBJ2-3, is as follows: DAMVIQNPRYQVTQFGKPVTLSCSQTLNHNVMYWYQQKSSQAPKLLFHYYDKDFNNEADTPDNFQSRRPNTSFCFLDIRSPGLGDTAMYLCATSRVSSGSTDTQYFGPGTRLTVL.